A selection of T cell receptor beta chains follows, all from one sample in a study of identical twins. TCRdb ran MiXCR on the 5' RACE reads and lists one entry per CDR3 protein. The sample yields approximately 890,000 distinct CDR3 sequences, around 12% seen once. The sample was also reused in another study, on yellow fever vaccine responses in identical twins.

The sequenced material came from PBMCs. Receptors originate from a woman younger than 30 in good health. Both conserved end residues are part of each CDR3. The D gene is left open where the match is weak. Expanded clones get a size class; other rows say once, few or many, or leave the size out.

CDR3: CASSGIGGSDTQYF
DNA: TGTGCCAGCAGTGGAATAGGGGGTTCAGATACGCAGTATTTT
size: few
V: TRBV12-3/TRBV12-4
D: NA
J: TRBJ2-3

CDR3: CASSLVQANTEAFF
DNA: TGTGCCAGCAGCTTAGTACAGGCCAACACTGAAGCTTTCTTT
size: few
V: TRBV7-8
D: NA
J: TRBJ1-1

CDR3: CASSLTSIGNEQFF
DNA: TGTGCCAGCAGCTTAACTAGCATCGGCAATGAGCAGTTCTTC
size: few
V: TRBV11-2
D: NA
J: TRBJ2-1

CDR3: CASSETLAGVYNEQFF
DNA: TGTGCCAGCAGTGAAACCCTAGCGGGGGTTTACAATGAGCAGTTCTTC
size: few
V: TRBV2
D: TRBD2
J: TRBJ2-1

CDR3: CASEISGNTIYF
DNA: TGTGCCAGCGAGATCTCTGGAAACACCATATATTTT
size: NA
V: TRBV2
D: NA
J: TRBJ1-3

CDR3: CATSDQLAGVGMGTDTQYF
DNA: TGTGCCACCAGTGATCAACTAGCGGGAGTTGGAATGGGCACAGATACGCAGTATTTT
size: few
V: TRBV24-1
D: TRBD2
J: TRBJ2-3

CDR3: CASCWIGKGETQYF
DNA: TGTGCCAGCTGCTGGATAGGAAAGGGGGAGACCCAGTACTTC
size: NA
V: TRBV2
D: NA
J: TRBJ2-5

CDR3: CATSDLAGGLNEQYF
DNA: TGTGCCACCAGTGATCTGGCGGGAGGGCTGAACGAGCAGTACTTC
size: NA
V: TRBV24-1
D: TRBD2
J: TRBJ2-7

CDR3: CASSLAPEGLAGVETQYF
DNA: TGCGCCAGCAGCTTGGCCCCTGAGGGACTAGCGGGAGTGGAGACCCAGTACTTC
size: NA
V: TRBV5-1
D: TRBD2
J: TRBJ2-5

CDR3: CASSLLPGGPWDNEQFF
DNA: TGTGCCAGCAGTTTACTCCCAGGGGGCCCATGGGACAATGAGCAGTTCTTC
size: NA
V: TRBV28
D: TRBD1
J: TRBJ2-1

CDR3: CASRVGNTYEQYF
DNA: TGTGCCAGCAGGGTCGGAAATACCTACGAGCAGTACTTC
size: few
V: TRBV6-1
D: NA
J: TRBJ2-7

CDR3: CASSLGLRDRQYNEQFF
DNA: TGTGCCAGCAGCTTAGGCCTCCGAGACAGGCAATACAATGAGCAGTTCTTC
size: few
V: TRBV7-8
D: NA
J: TRBJ2-1

CDR3: CASSLVPKGPERNNEQFF
DNA: TGTGCCAGCAGCTTAGTTCCCAAGGGACCAGAAAGGAACAATGAGCAGTTCTTC
size: few
V: TRBV11-2
D: NA
J: TRBJ2-1

CDR3: CASSETPWGGNTIYF
DNA: TGTGCCAGCAGCGAGACACCCTGGGGTGGAAACACCATATATTTT
size: few
V: TRBV6-1
D: NA
J: TRBJ1-3

CDR3: CASSLGQGVHTGELFF
DNA: TGCGCCAGCAGCCTAGGACAAGGGGTCCACACCGGGGAGCTGTTTTTT
size: NA
V: TRBV4-1
D: NA
J: TRBJ2-2

CDR3: CATSDPGSGSPGELFF
DNA: TGTGCCACCAGTGACCCGGGGAGCGGGAGCCCCGGGGAGCTGTTTTTT
size: once
V: TRBV24-1
D: TRBD2
J: TRBJ2-2

CDR3: CATSDVLDLNTEAFF
DNA: TGTGCCACCAGCGATGTGCTAGACTTGAACACTGAAGCTTTCTTT
size: few
V: TRBV15
D: NA
J: TRBJ1-1

CDR3: CASSLGGQAYEQYF
DNA: TGTGCCAGCAGTCTTGGGGGACAAGCCTACGAGCAGTACTTC
size: few
V: TRBV28
D: NA
J: TRBJ2-7

CDR3: CASSEGQWLDIQYF
DNA: TGTGCCAGCAGTGAAGGACAGTGGTTGGACATTCAGTACTTC
size: NA
V: TRBV2
D: NA
J: TRBJ2-4

CDR3: CASSPSPDRGNEQFF
DNA: TGCGCCAGCAGCCCCTCACCGGACAGGGGAAATGAGCAGTTCTTC
size: NA
V: TRBV5-1
D: TRBD1
J: TRBJ2-1

CDR3: CASSIGTLNTEAFF
DNA: TGTGCCAGCAGTATAGGGACACTGAACACTGAAGCTTTCTTT
size: few
V: TRBV12-3/TRBV12-4
D: NA
J: TRBJ1-1

CDR3: CASSLLGQGNEQFF
DNA: TGCGCCAGCAGCTTGCTGGGACAGGGAAATGAGCAGTTCTTC
size: few
V: TRBV5-1
D: TRBD1
J: TRBJ2-1

CDR3: CAIGGNSNQPQHF
DNA: TGTGCCATCGGGGGGAATAGCAATCAGCCCCAGCATTTT
size: many
V: TRBV10-3
D: NA
J: TRBJ1-5

CDR3: CASSLAGFTGELFF
DNA: TGTGCCAGCAGCTTGGCGGGATTCACCGGGGAGCTGTTTTTT
size: NA
V: TRBV5-5
D: NA
J: TRBJ2-2